Sequencing of this T cell receptor beta chain was carried out in a study of T cell responses to AZD1222 COVID-19 vaccine. At the level of the study: Pooling covered second doses at about 4 or about 12 weeks.

Study findings and constraints: Researchers report vaccine-associated CD4 TCRs spanning spike, with dominance at 160-218 and 743-854. Only a handful of individuals given AZD1222 were seropositive at baseline.

The protocol was immunoSEQ multiplex PCR, while the TCRdb copy is restricted to in-frame clones and leaves out a portion. The sample carries more than 95,000 clones, 90% recorded once. On this clone: As yet, its antigen is unknown.

The V and J ends lost 1 base and 2 bases respectively, with 3 bases between them. The germline V gene has CDR1 SEHNR and CDR2 FQNEAQ (reference sequence). The CDR3 is 13 residues long. The chain uses TRBV7-9 and TRBJ1-3, with D unresolved. This receptor was identified in an adult in good health. Sequencing was performed on peripheral blood, taken on day 0 of AZD1222 vaccination. CDR3 residues: CASSLGAGNTIYF. The CDR3 DNA sequence: TGTGCCAGCAGCTTAGGCGCTGGAAACACCATATATTTT.